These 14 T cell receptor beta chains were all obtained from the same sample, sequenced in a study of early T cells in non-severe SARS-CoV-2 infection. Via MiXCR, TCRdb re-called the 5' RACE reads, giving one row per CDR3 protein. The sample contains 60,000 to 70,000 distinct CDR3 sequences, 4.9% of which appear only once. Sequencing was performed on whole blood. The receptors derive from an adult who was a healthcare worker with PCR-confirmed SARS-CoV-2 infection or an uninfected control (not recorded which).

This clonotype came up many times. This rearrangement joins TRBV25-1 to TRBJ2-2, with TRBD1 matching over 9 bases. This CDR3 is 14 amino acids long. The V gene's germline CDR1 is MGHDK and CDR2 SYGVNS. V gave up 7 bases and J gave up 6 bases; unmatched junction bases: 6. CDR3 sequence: CASKDRGTAGELFF. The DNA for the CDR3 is TGTGCCAGCAAGGACAGGGGAACCGCCGGGGAGCTGTTTTTT.

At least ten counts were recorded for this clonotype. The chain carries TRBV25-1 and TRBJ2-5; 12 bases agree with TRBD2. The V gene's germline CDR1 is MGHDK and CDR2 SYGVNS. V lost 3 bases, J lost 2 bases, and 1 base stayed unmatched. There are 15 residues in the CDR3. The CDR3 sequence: CASSDGLAGQETQYF. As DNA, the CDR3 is TGTGCCAGCAGTGACGGACTAGCGGGACAAGAGACCCAGTACTTC.

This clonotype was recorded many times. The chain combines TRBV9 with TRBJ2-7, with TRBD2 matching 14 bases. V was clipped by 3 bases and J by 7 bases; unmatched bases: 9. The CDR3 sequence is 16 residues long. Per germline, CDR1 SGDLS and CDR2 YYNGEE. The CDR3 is CASSEDRTSGRREQYF. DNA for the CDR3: TGTGCCAGCAGCGAGGACAGGACTAGCGGGAGGAGGGAGCAGTACTTC. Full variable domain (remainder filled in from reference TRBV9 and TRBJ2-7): DSGVTQTPKHLITATGQRVTLRCSPRSGDLSVYWYQQSLDQGLQFLIQYYNGEERAKGNILERFSAQQFPDLHSELNLSSLELGDSALYFCASSEDRTSGRREQYFGPGTRLTVT.

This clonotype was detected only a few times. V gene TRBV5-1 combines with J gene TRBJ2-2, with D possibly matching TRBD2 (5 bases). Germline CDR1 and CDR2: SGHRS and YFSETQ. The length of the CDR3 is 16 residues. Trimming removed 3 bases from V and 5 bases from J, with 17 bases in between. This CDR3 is CASSSDGVPGTGELFF. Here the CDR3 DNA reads TGCGCCAGCAGCTCTGACGGAGTTCCGGGGACCGGGGAGCTGTTTTTT.

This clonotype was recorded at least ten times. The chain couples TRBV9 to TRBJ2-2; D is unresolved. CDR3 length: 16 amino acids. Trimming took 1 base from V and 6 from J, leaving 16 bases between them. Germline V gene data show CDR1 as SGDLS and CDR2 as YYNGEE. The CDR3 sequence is CASSVTGLPTAGELFF. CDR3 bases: TGTGCCAGCAGCGTAACTGGTCTCCCGACGGCCGGGGAGCTGTTTTTT. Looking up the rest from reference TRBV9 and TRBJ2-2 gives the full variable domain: DSGVTQTPKHLITATGQRVTLRCSPRSGDLSVYWYQQSLDQGLQFLIQYYNGEERAKGNILERFSAQQFPDLHSELNLSSLELGDSALYFCASSVTGLPTAGELFFGEGSRLTVL.

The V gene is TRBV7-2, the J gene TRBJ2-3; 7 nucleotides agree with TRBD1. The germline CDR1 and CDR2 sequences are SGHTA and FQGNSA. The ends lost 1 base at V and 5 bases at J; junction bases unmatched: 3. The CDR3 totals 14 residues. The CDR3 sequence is CASSLEGARDTQYF. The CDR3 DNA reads TGTGCCAGCAGCTTAGAGGGGGCCAGAGATACGCAGTATTTT. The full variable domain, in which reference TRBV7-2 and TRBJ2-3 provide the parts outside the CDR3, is GAGVSQSPSNKVTEKGKDVELRCDPISGHTALYWYRQSLGQGLEFLIYFQGNSAPDKSGLPSDRFSAERTGGSVSTLTIQRTQQEDSAVYLCASSLEGARDTQYFGPGTRLTVL.

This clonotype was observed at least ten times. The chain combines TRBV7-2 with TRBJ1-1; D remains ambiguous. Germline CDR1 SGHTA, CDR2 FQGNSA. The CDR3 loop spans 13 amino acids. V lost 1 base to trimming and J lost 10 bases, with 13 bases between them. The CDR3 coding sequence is TGTGCCAGCAGCTTAGATATCCAGCTGGGAGCTTTCTTT. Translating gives CASSLDIQLGAFF.

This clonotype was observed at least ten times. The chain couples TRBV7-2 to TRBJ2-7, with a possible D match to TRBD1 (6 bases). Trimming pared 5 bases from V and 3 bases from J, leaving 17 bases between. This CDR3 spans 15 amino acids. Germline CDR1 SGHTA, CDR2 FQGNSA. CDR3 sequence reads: CASSLASQGIYEQYF. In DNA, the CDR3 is TGTGCCAGCAGCCTGGCGTCACAGGGTATCTACGAGCAGTACTTC.

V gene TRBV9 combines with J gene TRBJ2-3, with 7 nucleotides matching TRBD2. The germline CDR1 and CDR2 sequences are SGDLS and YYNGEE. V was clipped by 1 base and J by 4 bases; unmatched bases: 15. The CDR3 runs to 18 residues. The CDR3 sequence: CASSVRAGALLVADTQYF. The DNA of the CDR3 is TGTGCCAGCAGCGTAAGGGCGGGAGCCCTCTTGGTGGCAGATACGCAGTATTTT.

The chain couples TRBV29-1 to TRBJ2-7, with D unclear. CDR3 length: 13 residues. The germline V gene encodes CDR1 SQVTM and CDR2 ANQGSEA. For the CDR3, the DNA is TGCGGCGCCGGGCGACCATTTTCCTACGAGCAGTACTTC. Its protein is CGAGRPFSYEQYF.

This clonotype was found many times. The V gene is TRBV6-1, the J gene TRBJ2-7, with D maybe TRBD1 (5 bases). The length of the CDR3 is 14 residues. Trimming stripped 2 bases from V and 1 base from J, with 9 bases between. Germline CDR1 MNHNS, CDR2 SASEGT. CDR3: CASSERSGSYEQYF. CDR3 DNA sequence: TGTGCCAGCAGTGAACGGTCAGGGTCCTACGAGCAGTACTTC.

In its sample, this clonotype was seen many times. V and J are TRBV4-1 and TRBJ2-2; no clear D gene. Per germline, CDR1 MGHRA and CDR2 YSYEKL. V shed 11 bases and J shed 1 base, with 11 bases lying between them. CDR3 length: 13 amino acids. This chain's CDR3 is CACRSGNTGELFF. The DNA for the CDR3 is TGCGCCTGTCGATCGGGGAACACCGGGGAGCTGTTTTTT.

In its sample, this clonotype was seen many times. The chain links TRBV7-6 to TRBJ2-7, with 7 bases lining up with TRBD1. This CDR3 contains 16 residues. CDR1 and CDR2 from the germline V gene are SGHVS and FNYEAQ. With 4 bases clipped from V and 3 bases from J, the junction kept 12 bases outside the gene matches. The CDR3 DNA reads TGTGCCAGCAGCTCTCCCCCAGGGGGACCAAACTACGAGCAGTACTTC. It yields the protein CASSSPPGGPNYEQYF.

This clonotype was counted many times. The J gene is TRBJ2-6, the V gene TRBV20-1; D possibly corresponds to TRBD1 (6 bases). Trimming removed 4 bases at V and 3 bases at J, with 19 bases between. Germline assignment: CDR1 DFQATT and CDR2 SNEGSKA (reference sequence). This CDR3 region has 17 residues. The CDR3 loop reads CSAKRGRGVRGANVLTF. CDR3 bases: TGCAGTGCTAAGAGAGGCAGGGGAGTGCGTGGGGCCAACGTCCTGACTTTC.